This passage covers 15 T cell receptor beta chains from one sample sequenced in a study of T cell changes during pregnancy in multiple sclerosis (dated by TCRdb to the late 2010s). The library was generated by the immunoSEQ multiplex PCR assay. As stored in TCRdb, this immuneACCESS dataset retains in-frame rearrangements with V and J assigned. A fraction of the clones does not appear; measured against another copy, unresolved V genes explain less than half of the discrepancy, and the remainder lacks a known reason. The table for this sample lists 55,000 to 65,000 clones; roughly 93% of them were counted only once. The top ten hold roughly 0.35% of the sample. The sequencing used CD4+ T cells from peripheral blood mononuclear cells, collected before pregnancy. These receptors were collected from a female donor with multiple sclerosis, enrolled in a pregnancy study.

This chain uses TRBV9 with TRBJ2-1; 9 bases line up with TRBD1. The CDR3 contains 14 residues. The germline V gene encodes CDR1 SGDLS and CDR2 YYNGEE. Trimming took 2 bases from V and 5 from J; bases not matched to a gene: 2. CDR3: CASSVTGGNNEQFF. Here the CDR3 DNA reads TGTGCCAGCAGCGTGACAGGGGGGAACAATGAGCAGTTCTTC.

This clone was counted once. The V and J genes are TRBV28 and TRBJ1-5, with TRBD1 matching 9 bases. Per the germline V gene, CDR1 is MDHEN and CDR2 is SYDVKM. V trimming: 3 bases; J trimming: 3 bases; junction bases outside the gene matches: 3. This CDR3 is built from 15 residues. As DNA, the CDR3 is TGTGCCAGCAGTTTCGACAGGGGGGACAATCAGCCCCAGCATTTT. This encodes CASSFDRGDNQPQHF.

The V and J genes are TRBV27 and TRBJ2-7, with 9 positions matching TRBD1. Germline V gene data show CDR1 as MNHEY and CDR2 as SMNVEV (reference sequence). The junction had 6 bases not matched to a gene; V was cut back by 3 bases and J by 3 bases. The CDR3 has 15 amino acids. The chain's CDR3 is CASSLKRTGVYEQYF. The CDR3 DNA reads TGTGCCAGCAGTTTGAAGCGGACAGGGGTCTACGAGCAGTACTTC.

The V gene is TRBV28, the J gene TRBJ2-3; D is possibly TRBD1 (6 bases). Per the germline V gene, CDR1 is MDHEN and CDR2 is SYDVKM. Trimming removed 5 bases at V and 2 bases at J, with 11 bases between. The CDR3 is 14 amino acids. CDR3 bases: TGTGCCAGCAGTGGGGACATGGCCACAGATACGCAGTATTTT. It yields the protein CASSGDMATDTQYF. The variable domain in full, completed from reference TRBV28 and TRBJ2-3, reads DVKVTQSSRYLVKRTGEKVFLECVQDMDHENMFWYRQDPGLGLRLIYFSYDVKMKEKGDIPEGYSVSREKKERFSLILESASTNQTSMYLCASSGDMATDTQYFGPGTRLTVL.

V gene TRBV19 combines with J gene TRBJ1-1, with D possibly matching TRBD1 (5 bases). The germline CDR1 and CDR2 sequences are LNHDA and SQIVND (reference sequence). V shed 6 bases and J shed 2 bases, with 19 bases lying between them. This CDR3 has 16 residues. The CDR3 loop reads CASRGGAGDPNTEAFF. CDR3 nucleotide sequence: TGTGCCAGTAGGGGAGGGGCTGGGGACCCTAACACTGAAGCTTTCTTT.

This chain connects TRBV10-3 to TRBJ2-3, with D maybe TRBD1 (5 bases). Between the trimmed V and J ends, which lost 4 bases and 3 bases, there was a span of 17 bases. Germline CDR1 ENHRY, CDR2 SYGVKD. The CDR3 runs 16 residues. As DNA, the CDR3 is TGTGCCATCAGTGGGCCGGACAAAGTTTCGACAGATACGCAGTATTTT. Amino acids: CAISGPDKVSTDTQYF.

The chain employs TRBV6-5 and TRBJ1-5; TRBD1 is a possible D gene (6 bases). Germline V gives CDR1 MNHEY, CDR2 SVGAGI. Trimming took 5 bases from V and 0 from J, leaving 11 bases between them. The CDR3 spans 15 residues. In DNA form, the CDR3 reads TGTGCCAGCAGTCCGGACAGCTATAGCAATCAGCCCCAGCATTTT. Its protein product is CASSPDSYSNQPQHF.

The J gene is TRBJ2-7, the V gene TRBV11-2, with D hard to call. V gave up 7 bases and J gave up 2 bases, with 12 bases separating them. The germline CDR1 and CDR2 sequences are SGHAT and FQNNGV. The length of the CDR3 is 13 residues. The CDR3 DNA follows: TGTGCCAGCACAGGCGTGAATACCTACGAGCAGTACTTC. This codes for CASTGVNTYEQYF.

This sequence joins TRBV7-2 and TRBJ2-1, with 9 bases fitting TRBD2. Unmatched junction bases numbered 10, after V lost 1 base and J lost 9 bases. Germline CDR1 is SGHTA and CDR2 is FQGNSA. The length of the CDR3 is 16 residues. The CDR3 here is CASSLGGGRASGEQFF. The DNA for the CDR3 is TGTGCCAGCAGCTTAGGGGGCGGGAGGGCGTCTGGTGAGCAGTTCTTC.

The CDR3 loop reads CATRAGPPPNYGYTF. The DNA of the CDR3 is TGTGCCACCCGGGCGGGGCCCCCTCCTAACTATGGCTACACCTTC. The V gene is TRBV19, the J gene TRBJ1-2; D is perhaps TRBD1 (5 bases). The CDR3 is 15 residues long. Germline loops: CDR1 LNHDA, CDR2 SQIVND (reference sequence). V shed 10 bases and J shed 0 bases, with 18 bases lying between them.

The chain uses TRBV6-4 and TRBJ1-4; 8 bases map to TRBD1. This CDR3 comprises 18 residues. J lost 2 bases, V lost 2 bases, and 10 bases had no gene match. Germline-derived CDR1 and CDR2 are MRHNA and SNTAGT. The CDR3 region has the DNA TGTGCCAGCAGTGACACCACCGGGGGACAGGAGACTAATGAAAAACTGTTTTTT. Protein: CASSDTTGGQETNEKLFF.

The chain carries TRBV29-1 and TRBJ2-4; 15 bases are shared with TRBD2. The length of the CDR3 is 15 residues. Germline V gene lookup returns CDR1 SQVTM and CDR2 ANQGSEA. V gave up 5 bases and J gave up 7 bases; unmatched junction bases: 6. CDR3 coding DNA: TGCAGCGTTTCCCGGACTAGCGGGAGGGGCAACATTCAGTACTTC. It specifies CSVSRTSGRGNIQYF.

This clone has only one observation. Its ends do not fully match the called genes, so a read error is possible. The V and J genes are TRBV5-1 and TRBJ2-1, with TRBD2 identical over 14 bases. Germline CDR1 reads SGHRS; CDR2 reads YFSETQ. This CDR3 is built from 16 residues. The CDR3: CASSSLTGTSGRGRIF. CDR3 sequence (DNA): TGCGCCAGCAGCTCACTTACCGGGACTAGCGGGAGAGGGAGGATCTTC. Using reference TRBV5-1 and TRBJ2-1 for the parts outside the CDR3, the full variable domain is KAGVTQTPRYLIKTRGQQVTLSCSPISGHRSVSWYQQTPGQGLQFLFEYFSETQRNKGNFPGRFSGRQFSNSRSEMNVSTLELGDSALYLCASSSLTGTSGRGRIFGPGTRLTVL.

The DNA of the CDR3 is TGTGCCAGCAGCTACGTAGCGGGCTCCTACAATGAGCAGTTCTTC. As protein: CASSYVAGSYNEQFF. The chain links TRBV7-3 to TRBJ2-1; 7 bases match TRBD2. CDR1 is SGHTA and CDR2 is FQGTGA in the germline V gene. V was pared by 4 bases and J by 0 bases, with 3 bases of the junction left unmatched. The CDR3 runs to 15 residues.

This chain links TRBV6-1 with TRBJ2-7; unclear D gene. Trimming removed 5 bases from V and 0 bases from J, with 8 bases in between. Germline CDR1 MNHNS, CDR2 SASEGT. The CDR3 covers 13 residues. In nucleotides, the CDR3 is TGTGCCAGCAGTCAGGCACCCTCCTACGAGCAGTACTTC. Residues: CASSQAPSYEQYF.